Listed below are T cell receptor beta chains from one sample, sequenced in a study of T cell responses to AZD1222 COVID-19 vaccine. Data came from immunoSEQ multiplex PCR; TCRdb stores just in-frame clones and leaves some out. The table has 90,000 to 120,000 clones, roughly 90% seen once. The input for sequencing was peripheral blood, taken on day 0 of AZD1222 vaccination. Every receptor here comes from an adult in good health. CDR3s include the opening cysteine and the closing phenylalanine or tryptophan. D genes are given only for firm matches. Size is stated for part of the rows, as once, few or many counts, or as a class when the clone is expanded.

>TRBJ2-7|TRBV24-1|-|-
TGTGCCACCAGTGATTCTGAACTACCCTACGAGCAGTACTTC
CATSDSELPYEQYF
>TRBJ1-5|TRBV10-1|-|TRBD1
TGCGCCAGCACGACGACAGGGAGGAGTGATCAGCCCCAGCATTTT
CASTTTGRSDQPQHF
>TRBJ2-1|TRBV24-1|once|-
TGTGCCACCAGTGAGTACAAGAATGAGCAGTTCTTC
CATSEYKNEQFF
>TRBJ2-7|TRBV21-1|-|-
TGTGCCAGCAGCAAAAGTCCCGGGGGGGGCTTC
CASSKSPGGGF
>TRBJ1-1|TRBV9|-|-
TGTGCCAGCAGCTCCGGGGGGGCGGGCACTGAAGCTTTCTTT
CASSSGGAGTEAFF
>TRBJ2-1|TRBV2|-|-
TGTGCCAGCAGTAGGCCGACTAGGGCTGCTGAGCAGTTCTTC
CASSRPTRAAEQFF
>TRBJ1-1|TRBV4-2|few|-
TGTGCCAGCAGCCCCGCGCAGGGTATATCTGAAGCTTTCTTT
CASSPAQGISEAFF
>TRBJ2-1|TRBV7-3|-|-
TGTGCCAGCATGTCGGGAACCGGCAATGAGCAGTTCTTC
CASMSGTGNEQFF
>TRBJ2-6|TRBV11-3|-|-
TGTGCCAGCAGCCGAGGACTCTCTGGGGCCAACGTCCTGACTTTC
CASSRGLSGANVLTF
>TRBJ2-1|TRBV24-1|-|TRBD1
TGTGCCACCAGTCGACAGGGGAGGAATGAGCAGTTCTTC
CATSRQGRNEQFF
>TRBJ2-2|TRBV19|-|-
TGTGCCAGTAGAGGTCTCGCGAACACCGGGGAGCTGTTTTTT
CASRGLANTGELFF
>TRBJ1-3|TRBV28|-|TRBD1
TGTGCCAGCAGTTTAGGAGGGGGCGACGGAAACACCATATATTTT
CASSLGGGDGNTIYF
>TRBJ2-3|TRBV5-1|-|-
TGCGCCAGCAGCTTGGTGCCCTCTACAGATACGCAGTATTTT
CASSLVPSTDTQYF
>TRBJ2-3|TRBV28|-|TRBD2
TGTGCCAGCAGTTCAAGACTAGCGGAAAGCACAGATACGCAGTATTTT
CASSSRLAESTDTQYF
>TRBJ2-7|TRBV5-4|-|-
TGTGCCAGCGCTCCGGACAGATTCCACGAGCAGTACTTC
CASAPDRFHEQYF